This section outlines one TCR beta chain sequence together with its context. Source study methods: How many nucleated cells were present was estimated from reference gene primer amplification. TCRdb's table, derived via immunoSEQ multiplex PCR, lists solely in-frame clones and lacks some. The D gene and trimming were derived from the DNA, and the V and J assignments and clone size from that table. The data contain some 240,000 clones, 75% to 90% of them singletons. The data originate from a study of blood T cell repertoires in COVID-19. About the study: The United States, Italy and Spain supplied acute and convalescent COVID-19 samples. Sources were T cells, B-cell-depleted T cells, or PBMCs; the material itself was cDNA or gDNA.

The CDR3 runs to 15 residues. V shed 4 bases, J shed 17 bases, and the junction held 17 bases outside the gene matches. Germline CDR1 and CDR2: MNHEY and SVGEGT. Patients at the Seattle site were enrolled during active infection and followed longitudinally. Material for sequencing was peripheral blood. V is TRBV6-2 or TRBV6-3 and J is TRBJ1-6; 7 bases fit TRBD1. The sequence came from an older woman with COVID-19, enrolled during active disease. CDR3 DNA: TGTGCCAGCAGTTTCTCGGGACAGCCTTCCTCTGCCGTCCACTTT. Its protein product is CASSFSGQPSSAVHF.